Described below is a single TCR beta chain sequence and its context. The junction had 11 bases not matched to a gene; V was cut back by 6 bases and J by 4 bases. In germline, CDR1 is SGHRS, CDR2 YFSETQ. CDR3 length: 15 amino acids. Participants were aged about 18 to 90 years from roughly 26 US areas. The data were obtained in a study of blood T cell repertoires in COVID-19. Background on the study: The United States, Italy and Spain provided the acute and convalescent COVID-19 samples. Sources were T cells, B-cell-depleted T cells, or PBMCs; the material itself was cDNA or gDNA.

TCRdb's copy holds only in-frame clones and misses some; the assay was immunoSEQ multiplex PCR. The sample carries tens of thousands of clones, roughly 80% recorded once. This chain connects TRBV5-1 to TRBJ2-5; the match to TRBD1 covers 8 bases. What was sequenced was PBMCs or T cells enriched from blood (not recorded which). This TCR came from a woman aged 40 to 49 with acute COVID-19. CDR3 sequence reads: CASNPVDRVGETQYF. CDR3 in DNA: TGCGCCAGCAACCCCGTGGACAGGGTAGGAGAGACCCAGTACTTC.